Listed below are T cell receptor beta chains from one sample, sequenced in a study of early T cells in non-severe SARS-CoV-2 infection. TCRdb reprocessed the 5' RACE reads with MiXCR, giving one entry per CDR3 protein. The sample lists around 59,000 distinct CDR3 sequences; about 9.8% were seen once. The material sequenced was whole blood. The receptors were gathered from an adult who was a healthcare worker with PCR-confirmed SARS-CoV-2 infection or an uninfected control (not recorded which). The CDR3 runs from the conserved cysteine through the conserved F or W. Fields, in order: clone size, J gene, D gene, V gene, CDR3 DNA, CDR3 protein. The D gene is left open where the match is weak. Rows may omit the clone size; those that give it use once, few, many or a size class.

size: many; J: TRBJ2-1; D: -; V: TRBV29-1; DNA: TGCAGCGTTGATATCAGGGGGGCCTCCTACAATGAGCAGTTCTTC; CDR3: CSVDIRGASYNEQFF
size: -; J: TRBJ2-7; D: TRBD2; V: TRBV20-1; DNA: TGCAGTGCTAGCCCCCCCGGGAGGGCCTCCTACGAGCAGTACTTC; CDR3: CSASPPGRASYEQYF
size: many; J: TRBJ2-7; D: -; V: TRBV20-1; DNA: TGCAGTGCTATATACCGGGACTCGCTTTCCTACGAGCAGTACTTC; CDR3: CSAIYRDSLSYEQYF
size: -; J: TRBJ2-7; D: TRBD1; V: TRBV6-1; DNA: TGTGCCAGCGAACGGGACAGGGCGGTAGGCGAGCAGTACTTC; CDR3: CASERDRAVGEQYF
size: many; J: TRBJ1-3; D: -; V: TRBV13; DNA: TGTGCCAGCAGCCGTAGTGGAAACACCATATATTTT; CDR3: CASSRSGNTIYF
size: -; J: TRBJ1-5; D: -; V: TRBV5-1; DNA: TGCGCCAGCAGCTTGGCAGGGGTGAGCAATCAGCCCCAGCATTTT; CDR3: CASSLAGVSNQPQHF
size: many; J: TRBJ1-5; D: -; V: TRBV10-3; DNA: TGTGCCATCAGTGAGTCCCGGCCGGGGGGCAATCAGCCCCAGCATTTT; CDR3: CAISESRPGGNQPQHF
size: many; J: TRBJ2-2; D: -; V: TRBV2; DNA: TGTGCCAGCAGTGAGACGAGGGCGTACGGGGAGCTGTTTTTT; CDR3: CASSETRAYGELFF
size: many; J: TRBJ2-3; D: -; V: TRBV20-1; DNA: TGCAGTGCTAGAGATGTTGGCCGGGTCCAAGCCGGGGATACGCAGTATTTT; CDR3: CSARDVGRVQAGDTQYF
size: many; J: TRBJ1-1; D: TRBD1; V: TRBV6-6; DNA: TGTGCCAGCAGAAACAGGGGAATCGGCACTGAAGCTTTCTTT; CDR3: CASRNRGIGTEAFF
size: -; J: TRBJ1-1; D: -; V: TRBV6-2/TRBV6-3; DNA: TGTGCCAGCAGCCGACCCTCCCTGGGGAGAACTGAAGCTTTCTTT; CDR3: CASSRPSLGRTEAFF
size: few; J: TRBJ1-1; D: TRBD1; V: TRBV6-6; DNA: TGTGCCAGCAGTTACACGCCCCTTACAGGGGGAACTGAAGCTTTCTTT; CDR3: CASSYTPLTGGTEAFF
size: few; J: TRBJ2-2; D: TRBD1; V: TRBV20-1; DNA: TGCAGTGCTAGTCCCCGACAGGGCGGGACCGGGGAGCTGTTTTTT; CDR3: CSASPRQGGTGELFF
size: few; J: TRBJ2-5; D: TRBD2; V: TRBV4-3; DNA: TGCGCCAGCAGCCAAGGGGCGGGAGGCCAGGCGGAGACCCAGTACTTC; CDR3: CASSQGAGGQAETQYF
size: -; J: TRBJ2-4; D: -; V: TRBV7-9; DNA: TGTGCCAGCAGCTTAGGCGCAAATCTAGCCAAAAACATTCAGTACTTC; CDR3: CASSLGANLAKNIQYF
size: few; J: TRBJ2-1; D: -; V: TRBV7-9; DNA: TGTGCCAGCAGCCCCTTCGATGAGCAGTTCTTC; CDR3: CASSPFDEQFF
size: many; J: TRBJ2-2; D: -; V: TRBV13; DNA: TGTGCCAGCAGTATTTCGGGAGCGAACACCGGGGAGCTGTTTTTT; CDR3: CASSISGANTGELFF
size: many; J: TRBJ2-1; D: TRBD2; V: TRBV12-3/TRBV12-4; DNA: TGTGCCAGCACCCGGACTAGCACAATTGAGCAGTTCTTC; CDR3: CASTRTSTIEQFF
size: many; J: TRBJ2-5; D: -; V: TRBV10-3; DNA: TGTGCCATCGGTCGGGAGACCCAGTACTTC; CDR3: CAIGRETQYF
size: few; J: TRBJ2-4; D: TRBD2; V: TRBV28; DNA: TGTGCCAGCAACCCACAGGGCCGGGAGGGCATTCAGTACTTC; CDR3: CASNPQGREGIQYF
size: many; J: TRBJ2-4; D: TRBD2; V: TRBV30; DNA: TGTGCCTGGCAGAGCGGGATTCGGCAGTACTTC; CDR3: CAWQSGIRQYF
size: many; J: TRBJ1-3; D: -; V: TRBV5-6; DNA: TGTGCCAGCAGCTTGGTATCGGGAAACACCATATATTTT; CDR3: CASSLVSGNTIYF
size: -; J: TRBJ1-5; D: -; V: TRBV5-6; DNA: TGTGCCAGCAGCTTGGGGACCGATTATCAGCCCCAGCATTTT; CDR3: CASSLGTDYQPQHF
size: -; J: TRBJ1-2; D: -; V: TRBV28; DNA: TGTGCCAGCAGTTTCCTGCCCCGGAGAGGCTACACCTTC; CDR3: CASSFLPRRGYTF
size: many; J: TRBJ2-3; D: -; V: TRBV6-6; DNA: TGTGCCAGCAGTTCAGGGGCGGATACGCAGTATTTT; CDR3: CASSSGADTQYF
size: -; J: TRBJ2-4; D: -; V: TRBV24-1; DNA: TGTGCCACCCTACAAAGGCCGGGGGGCGGTCTACTAGCCAAAAACATTCAGTACTTC; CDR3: CATLQRPGGGLLAKNIQYF